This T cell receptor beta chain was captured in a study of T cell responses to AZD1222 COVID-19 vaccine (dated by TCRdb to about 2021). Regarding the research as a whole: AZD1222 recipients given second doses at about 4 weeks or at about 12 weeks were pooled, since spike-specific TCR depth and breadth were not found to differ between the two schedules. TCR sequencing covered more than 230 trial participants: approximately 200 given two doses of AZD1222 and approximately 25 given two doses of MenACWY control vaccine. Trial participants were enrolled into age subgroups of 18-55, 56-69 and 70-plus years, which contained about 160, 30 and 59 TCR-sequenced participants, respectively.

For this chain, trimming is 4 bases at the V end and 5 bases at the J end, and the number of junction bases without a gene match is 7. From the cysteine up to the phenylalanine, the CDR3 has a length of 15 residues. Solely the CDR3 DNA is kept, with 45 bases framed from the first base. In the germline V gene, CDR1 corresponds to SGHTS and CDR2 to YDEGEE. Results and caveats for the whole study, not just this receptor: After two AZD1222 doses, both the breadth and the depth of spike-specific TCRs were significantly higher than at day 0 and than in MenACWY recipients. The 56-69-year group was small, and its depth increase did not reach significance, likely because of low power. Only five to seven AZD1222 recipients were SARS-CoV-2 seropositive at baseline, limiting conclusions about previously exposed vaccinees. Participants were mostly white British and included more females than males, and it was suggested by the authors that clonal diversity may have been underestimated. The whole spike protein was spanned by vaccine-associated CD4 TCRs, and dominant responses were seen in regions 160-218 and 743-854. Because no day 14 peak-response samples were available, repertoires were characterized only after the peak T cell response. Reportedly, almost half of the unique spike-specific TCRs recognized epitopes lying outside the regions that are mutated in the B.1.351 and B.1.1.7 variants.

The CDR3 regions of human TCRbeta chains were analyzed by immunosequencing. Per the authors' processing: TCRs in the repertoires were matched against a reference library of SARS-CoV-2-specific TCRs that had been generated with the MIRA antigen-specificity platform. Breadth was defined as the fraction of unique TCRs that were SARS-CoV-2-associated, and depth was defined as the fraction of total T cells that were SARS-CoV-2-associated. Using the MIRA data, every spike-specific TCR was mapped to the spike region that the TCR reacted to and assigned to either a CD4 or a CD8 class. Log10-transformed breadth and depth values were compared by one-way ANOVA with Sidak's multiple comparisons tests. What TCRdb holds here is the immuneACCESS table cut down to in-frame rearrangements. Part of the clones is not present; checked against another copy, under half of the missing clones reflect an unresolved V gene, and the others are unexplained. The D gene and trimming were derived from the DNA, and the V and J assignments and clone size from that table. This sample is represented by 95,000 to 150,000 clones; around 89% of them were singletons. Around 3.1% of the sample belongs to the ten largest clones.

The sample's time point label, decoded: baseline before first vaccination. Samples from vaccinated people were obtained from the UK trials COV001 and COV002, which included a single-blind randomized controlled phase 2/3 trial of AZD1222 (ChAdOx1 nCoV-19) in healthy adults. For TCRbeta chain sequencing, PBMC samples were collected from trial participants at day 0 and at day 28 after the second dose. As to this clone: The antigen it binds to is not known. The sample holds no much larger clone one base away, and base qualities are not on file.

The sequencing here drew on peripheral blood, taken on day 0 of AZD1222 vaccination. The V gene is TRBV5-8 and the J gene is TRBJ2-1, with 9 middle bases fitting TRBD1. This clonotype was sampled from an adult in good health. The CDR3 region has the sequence CASSTGQGMDNEQFF. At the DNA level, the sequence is TGTGCCAGCAGCACGGGACAGGGTATGGACAATGAGCAGTTCTTC.